The clone carrying this T cell receptor (beta chain) came up many times. MiXCR, run by TCRdb on the RT-PCR reads, gives a single entry per CDR3 protein. The sample yields almost 700,000 distinct CDR3 sequences, 14% seen once. Germline CDR1 SNHLY, CDR2 FYNNEI. Trimming stripped 5 bases from V and 2 bases from J, with 14 bases between. The length of the CDR3 is 15 residues. The TCR was taken from a female donor in good health, serving as a healthy control. Input material: memory CD4+ T cells from blood. J is TRBJ2-3 and V is TRBV2; D gene unclear. CDR3 sequence: CASSPDMVSTDTQYF. CDR3 sequence (DNA): TGTGCCAGCAGTCCCGATATGGTTTCCACAGATACGCAGTATTTT.